Listed here are 15 T cell receptor beta chains from one sample, sequenced in a study of CD8 T cells in Susac syndrome. With random hexamers, 0.5 to 1 ug RNA was reverse transcribed. TCRdb called the immunoSEQ multiplex PCR reads again in MiXCR, with one record for every CDR3 protein. The sample lists about 240,000 distinct CDR3 sequences, 90% to 97% seen once, with roughly 0.1% in the top ten. Sequencing was done on a sample of CD4+ T cells from PBMCs. Receptor source: a human donor with Susac syndrome.

Points on this clonotype: A junction boundary mismatches the germline segment, possibly from a read error. The V and J genes are TRBV20-1 and TRBJ2-1; no firm D call. This CDR3 comprises 14 residues. In germline, CDR1 is DFQATT, CDR2 SNEGSKA (reference sequence). CDR3 sequence reads: CSGEHGSSFNEQFF. CDR3 sequence (DNA): TGCAGTGGTGAGCATGGCAGTTCCTTCAATGAGCAGTTCTTC.

The V and J genes are TRBV11-2 and TRBJ2-5; D ambiguous. Trimming took off 4 bases at V and 5 bases at J, with 17 bases between the two ends. Germline CDR1 and CDR2: SGHAT and FQNNGV. The CDR3 runs to 15 residues. The CDR3 region is CASSWLGPLGETQYF. CDR3 DNA sequence: TGTGCCAGCAGCTGGCTCGGGCCATTGGGGGAGACCCAGTACTTC.

The chain joins TRBV20-1 to TRBJ2-5, with D hard to call. V was shortened by 1 base and J by 5 bases, with 8 bases between the two germline ends. The length of the CDR3 is 12 residues. The germline gives CDR1 DFQATT, CDR2 SNEGSKA (reference sequence). CDR3 in DNA: TGCAGTGCTAGAGGGCTGGGGGAGACCCAGTACTTC. It translates to CSARGLGETQYF.

This clonotype was recorded once. The gene calls are TRBV20-1 and TRBJ2-7; 7 bases map to TRBD2. The V gene end was trimmed by 6 bases and the J gene end by 4 bases; junction bases not matched to a gene: 12. The CDR3 extends over 14 amino acids. CDR1 and CDR2 (germline): DFQATT, SNEGSKA (reference sequence). The CDR3 here is CSASPGTSAYEQYF. In DNA form, the CDR3 reads TGCAGTGCCAGCCCAGGTACTAGCGCATACGAGCAGTACTTC.

The V call is TRBV19, the J call TRBJ2-7; 7 bases line up with TRBD1. This CDR3 spans 16 amino acids. V trimming: 5 bases; J trimming: 1 base; junction bases outside the gene matches: 11. Germline values: CDR1 LNHDA, CDR2 SQIVND (reference sequence). DNA of the CDR3: TGTGCCAGTAGTGAAGCCGGGACAGTATTTTCCTACGAGCAGTACTTC. As protein: CASSEAGTVFSYEQYF. The full variable domain, its missing parts supplied by reference TRBV19 and TRBJ2-7, is DGGITQSPKYLFRKEGQNVTLSCEQNLNHDAMYWYRQDPGQGLRLIYYSQIVNDFQKGDIAEGYSVSREKKESFPLTVTSAQKNPTAFYLCASSEAGTVFSYEQYFGPGTRLTVT.

This clonotype appeared a single time. V usage is TRBV28 and J usage is TRBJ1-5, with 9 bases that match TRBD1. J lost 11 bases, V lost 8 bases, and 19 bases had no gene match. The germline gives CDR1 MDHEN, CDR2 SYDVKM. This CDR3 has 16 amino acids. CDR3 coding DNA: TGTGCCAGCGGGACCCCAACGTCGGGACAGGGAAGGACCCAGCATTTT. Translating gives CASGTPTSGQGRTQHF.

The chain carries TRBV20-1 and TRBJ2-5, with D unresolved. The CDR3 totals 15 residues. Between the trimmed V and J ends, which lost 5 bases and 1 base, there was a span of 17 bases. CDR1 DFQATT and CDR2 SNEGSKA come from the germline V gene (reference sequence). The CDR3: CSAAPPSRTQETQYF. The CDR3 nucleotides read TGCAGTGCTGCCCCCCCCTCGCGTACCCAAGAGACCCAGTACTTC.

This clonotype came up a few times. This rearrangement joins TRBV12-3 or TRBV12-4 to TRBJ1-1; D remains ambiguous. The CDR3 contains 13 residues. The germline V and J ends were trimmed by 2 bases and 1 base, with 5 bases remaining between them. The DNA of the CDR3 is TGTGCCAGCAGTTTAAAACAGAACACTGAAGCTTTCTTT. It encodes CASSLKQNTEAFF.

The chain uses TRBV20-1 and TRBJ2-7, with 11 bases that match TRBD2. Per germline, CDR1 DFQATT and CDR2 SNEGSKA (reference sequence). J lost 4 bases, V lost 3 bases, and 11 bases had no gene match. CDR3 length equals 16 residues. The DNA for the CDR3 is TGCAGTGCTAGCTCTATAGCGGGAGGGGGTCCTTACGAGCAGTACTTC. This codes for CSASSIAGGGPYEQYF.

V gene TRBV5-4 combines with J gene TRBJ1-1, with TRBD1 as a possible D gene (6 bases). Germline-derived CDR1 and CDR2 are SGHNT and YYREEE (reference sequence). Trimming cost V 1 base and J 0 bases, with 28 bases left between them. The CDR3 sequence is 21 residues long. CDR3 coding DNA: TGTGCCAGCAGCTTGAAGACAGGAACCATTCTAGCGGGCCATATGAACACTGAAGCTTTCTTT. Its protein is CASSLKTGTILAGHMNTEAFF.

This clonotype appeared a single time. This chain links TRBV30 with TRBJ1-1; no firm D call. Trimming shortened V by 0 bases and J by 1 base, and 12 bases separated the two germline ends. This CDR3 has 15 amino acids. Germline loops: CDR1 GTSNPN, CDR2 SVGIG (reference sequence). Here the CDR3 reads CAWSVSLLQNTEAFF. CDR3 DNA: TGTGCCTGGAGTGTTAGTCTTCTTCAGAACACTGAAGCTTTCTTT.

V and J are TRBV20-1 and TRBJ2-1; 13 positions match TRBD2. The length of the CDR3 is 16 residues. Germline trimming cut 6 bases from V and 4 bases from J; bases unmatched to any gene: 9. Germline-derived CDR1 and CDR2 are DFQATT and SNEGSKA (reference sequence). The CDR3 protein is CSARTSGRGGYNEQFF. DNA for the CDR3: TGCAGTGCACGGACTAGCGGGAGAGGAGGGTACAATGAGCAGTTCTTC.

This clonotype was recorded once. J is TRBJ1-1 and V is TRBV5-1; D perhaps matches TRBD1 (6 bases). The CDR3 consists of 14 residues. V lost 0 bases to trimming and J lost 4 bases, with 10 bases between them. Looked up from germline, CDR1 is SGHRS and CDR2 is YFSETQ. The CDR3 coding sequence is TGCGCCAGCAGCTTGGACAGGGCAGGCACTGAAGCTTTCTTT. This sequence encodes CASSLDRAGTEAFF.

The V call is TRBV29-1, the J call TRBJ1-2; no firm D call. V was cut by 3 bases and J by 7 bases, with 15 bases left in between. The CDR3 is 13 amino acids. Germline CDR1 SQVTM, CDR2 ANQGSEA. Here the CDR3 DNA reads TGCAGCGTTGACGTGACATCTTACTCTGGCTACACCTTC. Amino acids: CSVDVTSYSGYTF.

The rearrangement joins TRBV9 to TRBJ2-7, with 7 bases matching TRBD2. The CDR3 extends over 15 amino acids. The V gene's germline CDR1 is SGDLS and CDR2 YYNGEE. V dropped 4 bases and J dropped 7; count of bases not matched to a gene: 14. The CDR3 coding sequence is TGTGCCAGCAGCAAAACGACTAGCTCGGAGCTGGAGCAGTACTTC. It yields the protein CASSKTTSSELEQYF.